This is a list of T cell receptor beta chains from one sample in a study of chemoradiotherapy in HPV16-positive cancers. Sequencing was performed with immunoSEQ multiplex PCR; in TCRdb, only in-frame clones are kept and a portion is missing. The sample lists 7,000 to 9,500 clones, around four fifths occurring once. Collection took place from a patient who underwent chemoradiotherapy. Receptor source: a human donor with HPV-associated anogenital cancer. Both conserved end residues are part of each CDR3. A D gene is named only where the DNA matches it firmly. The size entry is marked missing in some rows and otherwise reads once, few, many or a size class.

clone size,CDR3 length,V gene,J gene,D gene,CDR3 protein,CDR3 DNA
.,13,TRBV6-4,TRBJ2-1,.,CASSDSERSEQFF,TGTGCCAGCAGTGACTCAGAGAGAAGCGAGCAGTTCTTC
.,12,TRBV5-8,TRBJ1-1,.,CASSVTVTEAFF,TGTGCCAGCAGTGTCACGGTCACTGAAGCTTTCTTT
.,15,TRBV27,TRBJ2-7,TRBD1,CASSSGQGLDYEQYF,TGTGCCAGCAGTTCGGGACAGGGGCTCGACTACGAGCAGTACTTC
.,15,TRBV19,TRBJ2-3,.,CASSISLSSTDTQYF,TGTGCCAGTAGTATATCTTTATCTAGCACAGATACGCAGTATTTT
few,11,TRBV20-1,TRBJ2-7,.,CSAGDGYEQYF,TGCAGTGCCGGGGACGGCTACGAGCAGTACTTC
.,14,TRBV18,TRBJ1-5,.,CASSTAGEGQPQHF,TGTGCCAGCTCAACTGCAGGTGAGGGTCAGCCCCAGCATTTT
.,16,TRBV2,TRBJ2-3,TRBD1,CASSEYGRGYTDTQYF,TGTGCCAGCAGTGAATACGGCAGGGGGTACACAGATACGCAGTATTTT
.,14,TRBV5-1,TRBJ2-5,TRBD2,CASSPGTTQETQYF,TGCGCCAGCAGCCCCGGGACTACCCAAGAGACCCAGTACTTC
once,14,TRBV30,TRBJ2-7,TRBD1,CAWSTGTGDYEQYF,TGTGCCTGGAGTACGGGGACAGGAGACTACGAGCAGTACTTC
.,12,TRBV6-5,TRBJ2-7,.,CASSGTLGEQYF,TGTGCCAGCTCCGGGACCTTAGGCGAGCAGTACTTC
.,17,TRBV5-1,TRBJ2-3,TRBD1,CASSLRTGTGSTDTQYF,TGCGCCAGCAGCCTACGAACCGGGACAGGAAGCACAGATACGCAGTATTTT
.,15,TRBV6-1,TRBJ2-7,.,CASSLEPSSSYEQYF,TGTGCCAGCAGTTTAGAACCGTCTAGCTCCTACGAGCAGTACTTC
.,16,TRBV7-9,TRBJ2-1,TRBD1,CASSPPGTGGMNEQFF,TGTGCCAGCAGCCCACCCGGGACAGGGGGGATGAATGAGCAGTTCTTC
once,15,TRBV6-1,TRBJ1-5,.,CASSESGHATQPQHF,TGTGCCAGCAGTGAATCTGGACACGCTACCCAGCCCCAGCATTTT
.,15,TRBV5-5,TRBJ2-4,.,CASSPRGVAKNIQYF,TGTGCCAGCAGCCCAAGGGGTGTAGCCAAAAACATTCAGTACTTC
.,13,TRBV7-2,TRBJ1-2,.,CASSLEFARGYTF,TGTGCCAGCAGCTTAGAGTTCGCTAGGGGCTACACCTTC
.,15,TRBV9,TRBJ1-2,TRBD1,CASSVDVGQGKGYTF,TGTGCCAGCAGCGTAGACGTGGGACAGGGAAAAGGCTACACCTTC
.,18,TRBV4-2,TRBJ1-4,TRBD1,CASSQGRQGARTNEKLFF,TGTGCCAGCAGCCAAGGGCGACAGGGGGCGAGGACTAATGAAAAACTGTTTTTT
.,13,TRBV2,TRBJ1-6,.,CASRTDQNSPLHF,TGTGCCAGCAGGACAGACCAGAATTCACCCCTCCACTTT
.,15,TRBV19,TRBJ1-5,.,CASTSRASRSQPQHF,TGTGCCAGTACCTCAAGGGCCAGCAGATCTCAGCCCCAGCATTTT
.,15,TRBV5-5,TRBJ2-7,TRBD1,CASSLAGTGYYEQYF,TGTGCCAGCAGCTTGGCCGGGACAGGATACTACGAGCAGTACTTC
.,15,TRBV9,TRBJ2-1,TRBD2,CASSEDTSVYNEQFF,TGTGCCAGCAGCGAAGATACTAGCGTATACAATGAGCAGTTCTTC
.,14,TRBV10-1,TRBJ1-2,.,CASHFDRRLSGYTF,TGCGCCAGCCATTTCGATAGGCGGTTGAGTGGCTACACCTTC
once,12,TRBV7-6,TRBJ2-5,.,CASGGAGETQYF,TGTGCCAGCGGGGGGGCCGGGGAGACCCAGTACTTC
.,14,TRBV2,TRBJ2-1,.,CASSVGSSYNEQFF,TGTGCCAGCAGTGTAGGCAGCTCCTACAATGAGCAGTTCTTC
.,15,TRBV5-1,TRBJ2-2,.,CASSSQGVDTGELFF,TGCGCCAGCAGCTCACAGGGTGTTGACACCGGGGAGCTGTTTTTT
.,17,TRBV5-1,TRBJ2-3,.,CASSLVGRTSSTDTQYF,TGCGCCAGCAGCTTGGTGGGCCGTACGAGTAGCACAGATACGCAGTATTTT
.,16,TRBV19,TRBJ1-5,TRBD1,CASSKNPGQGGQPQHF,TGTGCCAGTAGTAAAAATCCGGGACAGGGGGGACAGCCCCAGCATTTT
.,16,TRBV19,TRBJ2-4,TRBD2,CASSKGRDGGQNIQYF,TGTGCCAGTAGTAAGGGGAGGGATGGTGGACAAAACATTCAGTACTTC
.,14,TRBV4-2,TRBJ1-1,.,CASSQEHGGTEAFF,TGTGCCAGCAGCCAAGAGCATGGAGGGACTGAAGCTTTCTTT
.,15,TRBV27,TRBJ2-1,.,CASSLRRDSYNEQFF,TGTGCCAGCAGTTTACGTAGGGACTCTTACAATGAGCAGTTCTTC
few,16,TRBV11-2,TRBJ2-2,TRBD2,CASSFLAGGNTGELFF,TGTGCCAGCAGCTTCCTAGCGGGGGGAAACACCGGGGAGCTGTTTTTT
.,15,TRBV29-1,TRBJ2-4,TRBD2,CSVELGGGADNIQYF,TGCAGCGTTGAATTGGGCGGGGGGGCCGACAACATTCAGTACTTC
.,14,TRBV6-1,TRBJ1-3,.,CASSEVYSGNTIYF,TGTGCCAGCAGTGAAGTGTACTCTGGAAACACCATATATTTT
.,15,TRBV28,TRBJ2-3,TRBD2,CASSVAGHSTDTQYF,TGTGCCAGCAGTGTAGCGGGACATAGCACAGATACGCAGTATTTT
.,16,TRBV5-1,TRBJ1-4,.,CASSLYGDPTNEKLFF,TGCGCCAGCAGCTTGTACGGGGATCCAACTAATGAAAAACTGTTTTTT
.,13,TRBV6-6,TRBJ1-1,.,CASSQVLNTEAFF,TGTGCCAGCAGTCAGGTTTTGAACACTGAAGCTTTCTTT
once,17,TRBV13,TRBJ1-5,TRBD1,CASSLTEGTGVNQPQHF,TGTGCCAGCAGCCTGACTGAAGGGACAGGAGTCAATCAGCCCCAGCATTTT
.,15,TRBV18,TRBJ2-7,.,CASSPPGEGVYEQYF,TGTGCCAGCTCACCTCCTGGAGAGGGGGTGTACGAGCAGTACTTC
.,12,TRBV6-6,TRBJ2-7,.,CASSLDGYEQYF,TGTGCCAGCAGTTTGGACGGCTACGAGCAGTACTTC
.,12,TRBV7-2,TRBJ2-5,.,CASSLDAVTQYF,TGTGCCAGCAGCTTAGATGCTGTGACCCAGTACTTC
.,14,TRBV5-8,TRBJ2-7,TRBD1,CASSFQGVSYEQYF,TGTGCCAGCAGCTTTCAGGGGGTCTCCTACGAGCAGTACTTC
.,16,TRBV7-9,TRBJ1-3,.,CASSLIERYSGNTIYF,TGTGCCAGCAGCTTAATCGAACGATACAGCGGAAACACCATATATTTT
.,18,TRBV29-1,TRBJ2-3,TRBD1,CSVEDQGGRMSSTDTQYF,TGCAGCGTTGAAGATCAAGGGGGCCGCATGAGTAGCACAGATACGCAGTATTTT
.,14,TRBV28,TRBJ2-7,TRBD1,CASREDRFSYEQYF,TGTGCCAGCAGGGAGGACAGGTTCTCCTACGAGCAGTACTTC
.,13,TRBV11-1,TRBJ2-3,.,CASSLGMTDTQYF,TGTGCCAGCAGCTTAGGGATGACAGATACGCAGTATTTT
few,14,TRBV7-9,TRBJ2-3,.,CASRFTGSTDTQYF,TGTGCCAGCAGATTCACTGGGTCCACAGATACGCAGTATTTT
.,15,TRBV4-2,TRBJ1-4,TRBD1,CASSQDLTGAEKLFF,TGTGCCAGCAGCCAAGATCTTACAGGGGCTGAAAAACTGTTTTTT
.,14,TRBV7-2,TRBJ1-1,.,CASSLVLGNTEAFF,TGTGCCAGCAGCTTAGTTTTAGGGAACACTGAAGCTTTCTTT
.,15,TRBV14,TRBJ1-2,TRBD1,CASSITTGGFYGYTF,TGTGCCAGCAGCATTACGACAGGGGGCTTCTATGGCTACACCTTC
.,15,TRBV29-1,TRBJ2-5,TRBD1,CSVGGRGLWQETQYF,TGCAGCGTTGGGGGCAGGGGGCTCTGGCAAGAGACCCAGTACTTC
.,12,TRBV11-2,TRBJ2-1,.,CASSLLRGEQFF,TGTGCCAGCAGCCTCCTCCGTGGTGAGCAGTTCTTC
.,15,TRBV5-1,TRBJ2-3,.,CASSHRGNPTDTQYF,TGCGCCAGCAGCCACAGAGGTAACCCCACAGATACGCAGTATTTT
.,16,TRBV5-1,TRBJ2-3,.,CASSSGTGTSTDTQYF,TGCGCCAGCAGCTCTGGGACGGGAACTAGCACAGATACGCAGTATTTT
.,14,TRBV2,TRBJ1-5,.,CASSGQLSNQPQHF,TGTGCCAGCAGTGGACAGCTTAGCAATCAGCCCCAGCATTTT
.,18,TRBV7-3,TRBJ2-3,TRBD2,CASSAGTSVYSDTDTQYF,TGTGCCAGCAGCGCCGGGACTAGCGTTTATTCCGACACAGATACGCAGTATTTT
.,14,TRBV6-6,TRBJ1-2,TRBD1,CASNYGQGTFGYTF,TGTGCCAGCAACTACGGACAGGGAACCTTTGGCTACACCTTC
.,15,TRBV6-1,TRBJ1-5,.,CASSPRPDGYQPQHF,TGTGCCAGCAGCCCAAGACCGGACGGCTATCAGCCCCAGCATTTT
.,14,TRBV28,TRBJ1-1,.,CASSLYGEDTEAFF,TGTGCCAGCAGTTTGTACGGAGAGGACACTGAAGCTTTCTTT